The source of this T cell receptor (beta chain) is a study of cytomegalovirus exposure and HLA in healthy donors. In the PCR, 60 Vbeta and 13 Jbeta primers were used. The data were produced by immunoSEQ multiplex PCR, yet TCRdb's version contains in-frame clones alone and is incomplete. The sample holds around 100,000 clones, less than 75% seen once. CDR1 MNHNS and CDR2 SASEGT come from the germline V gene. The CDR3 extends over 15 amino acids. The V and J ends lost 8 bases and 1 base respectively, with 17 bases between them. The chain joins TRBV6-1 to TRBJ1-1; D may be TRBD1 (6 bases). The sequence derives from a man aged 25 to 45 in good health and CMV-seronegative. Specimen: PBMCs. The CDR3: CASLPGETGNTEAFF. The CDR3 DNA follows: TGTGCCAGCCTACCTGGGGAGACAGGGAACACTGAAGCTTTCTTT.